This T cell receptor (beta chain) was recovered during a study of memory CD4+ T cells and cytomegalovirus serostatus (dated by TCRdb to 2018 to 2020). Study-level background: The roughly 35 healthy Belgian adults in the cohort included 9 who were CMV seropositive and roughly 25 who were CMV seronegative. To replicate a published TCR-based CMV serostatus classifier, the study sequenced CD4+ memory TCRbeta repertoires from a Belgian cohort whose cytomegalovirus serostatus was known. Paper-wide results and their limitations: CMV serostatus prediction reached a median bootstrapped AUC of roughly 0.96 with the original framework and just under 0.93 with a US-trained random forest. The results were interpreted as suggesting that the CMV-associated TCR signature is largely present in the CD4+ memory repertoire. Only CD4+CD45RO+ memory cells were sequenced, in contrast to the original study, in which naive and memory CD4+ and CD8+ populations were covered. Among the 160 or so previously reported CMV-associated TCRbeta sequences, 60 to 70 showed up in the CD4+ memory repertoires, with each one found in between one and five individuals. On the Belgian cohort, the classifier based on the original framework reached a median bootstrapped AUC of nearly 0.96, with a 95% CI of 0.76-1.00.

Note on this clone: Its antigen is not yet known. No per-base quality is available; no much larger clone lies one base away.

The CDR3 spans 11 residues, from the cysteine through the phenylalanine. The only DNA kept is the CDR3, 33 bases in frame from the first base. V drops 7 bases and J drops 8 bases, leaving 8 bases in between. Taken from the germline V gene, the CDR1 and CDR2 loops are MNHNS and SASEGT. Genomic DNA was extracted from sorted cells with the Quick-DNA Microprep Kit. Amplification of TCRbeta DNA was done with the immunoSEQ hsTCRbeta kit, following the protocol from the manufacturer. TCRbeta libraries were sequenced on an Illumina MiSeq instrument. The authors' pipeline ran thus. After out-of-frame sequences were removed, 2 million to 2.5 million distinct TCRbeta sequences remained, averaging about 66,813 per individual. Two values were used to score each individual: the count of some 150 previously reported CMV-associated TCRbeta sequences and the total count of productive distinct TCRbeta sequences. A beta-binomial model was reimplemented in Python, and scikit-learn random forests with default parameters were trained on data from the US cohort. Classifier performance on the Belgian cohort was summarized as median AUC with percentile confidence intervals calculated over 10,000 bootstrap iterations. Entries here come from immuneACCESS through TCRdb and include only in-frame sequences with V and J called. Some clones fail to appear in such tables; in the studies checked, an unresolved V gene covers under half of the shortfall, and the cause of the remainder is unknown. V, J and clone size were drawn from that table, and D and trimming were deduced from the DNA. For this sample there are around 45,000 clones; roughly 80% appear just once. 0.61% of the sample is in the top ten clones.

A FACSAria II was used to sort memory CD4+ T cells, defined as single viable CD3+CD4+CD8-CD45RO+ cells. CMV serostatus was assessed using a Roche Elecsys assay, by which serum IgG against CMV pp150, pp28, p38 and p52 was detected. Following thawing, total CD4+ T cells were enriched through positive selection using CD4 magnetic microbeads. The samples came from a different study that was designed specifically to examine the CD4+ T cell memory repertoire. Peripheral blood mononuclear cells were isolated and cryopreserved following standard operating procedures; serum was stored at -80 °C. The staining relied on CD3-PerCP (BW264/56), CD4-APC (RPA-T4), CD45RO-PE (UCHT1) and CD8-Pacific Orange (3B5) antibodies, and Sytox blue was used to exclude non-viable cells.

The V and J genes are TRBV6-1 and TRBJ1-4, with the D gene not confidently named. This TCR came from an adult in good health and CMV-seronegative. Source material: memory CD4+ T cells from blood. The DNA reads as follows: TGTGCCAGCACTTCGGCCGAAAAACTGTTTTTT. This translates into CASTSAEKLFF.